The 18 T cell receptor beta chains below come from one sample, sequenced in a study of T cell responses to AZD1222 COVID-19 vaccine. Method: immunoSEQ multiplex PCR; TCRdb's copy keeps in-frame clones and lacks some. The sample has 100,000 to 150,000 clones; roughly nine tenths are singletons. The sample in question was peripheral blood, obtained on day 0 of AZD1222 vaccination. These receptors were taken from an adult in good health.

The chain couples TRBV6-5 to TRBJ2-7; 8 bases are a match to TRBD2. The CDR3 extends over 15 amino acids. Germline CDR1 reads MNHEY; CDR2 reads SVGAGI. V gave up 0 bases and J gave up 6 bases; unmatched junction bases: 7. The CDR3 sequence is CASSYSGLGIGEQYF. CDR3 in DNA: TGTGCCAGCAGTTACTCGGGACTAGGGATTGGCGAGCAGTACTTC.

The chain couples TRBV11-3 to TRBJ2-1, with D possibly TRBD1 on 6 matching bases. The germline V gene encodes CDR1 SGHNT and CDR2 YENEEA. The CDR3 spans 15 residues. With 1 base removed from V and 13 bases from J, the gap between germline ends came to 20 bases. The CDR3 protein is CASSLGFIGDIFQFF. Here the CDR3 DNA reads TGTGCCAGCAGCTTAGGTTTTATCGGGGACATCTTTCAGTTCTTC.

The V call is TRBV23-1, the J call TRBJ1-2; D remains ambiguous. TRBV23-1 carries the ORF label, with uncertain function. The CDR3 runs 12 residues. V shed 10 bases and J shed 1 base, with 10 bases lying between them. The CDR3 region is CANRLFNYGYTF. The DNA of the CDR3 is TGCGCCAACAGACTTTTTAACTATGGCTACACCTTC.

The gene calls are TRBV4-3 and TRBJ2-1; D unresolved. V was shortened by 1 base and J by 4 bases, with 11 bases between the two germline ends. CDR3 length equals 15 residues. CDR1 and CDR2 from the germline V gene are LGHNA and YSLEER. Here the CDR3 DNA reads TGCGCCAGCAGCCAAGCCTTCGCCATTTACAATGAGCAGTTCTTC. It encodes CASSQAFAIYNEQFF.

V and J are TRBV7-3 and TRBJ2-2; tentatively, D is TRBD1 (5 bases). Germline CDR1 SGHTA, CDR2 FQGTGA. CDR3 length: 15 amino acids. V was shortened by 5 bases and J by 2 bases, with 12 bases between the two germline ends. As DNA, the CDR3 is TGTGCCAGCAGCCAAGGGGTGGGAAACACCGGGGAGCTGTTTTTT. It yields the protein CASSQGVGNTGELFF.

The chain recombines TRBV7-2 with TRBJ2-2, with 15 nucleotides matching TRBD2. The germline gives CDR1 SGHTA, CDR2 FQGNSA. V dropped 0 bases and J dropped 1; count of bases not matched to a gene: 3. CDR3 length equals 19 residues. The CDR3 region is CASSLAPGLAGGNTGELFF. As DNA, the CDR3 is TGTGCCAGCAGCTTAGCCCCGGGACTAGCGGGAGGGAACACCGGGGAGCTGTTTTTT. Combining the CDR3 with reference TRBV7-2 and TRBJ2-2 gives the whole variable domain GAGVSQSPSNKVTEKGKDVELRCDPISGHTALYWYRQSLGQGLEFLIYFQGNSAPDKSGLPSDRFSAERTGGSVSTLTIQRTQQEDSAVYLCASSLAPGLAGGNTGELFFGEGSRLTVL.

This chain uses TRBV9 with TRBJ2-2; weak D call: TRBD2 (6 bases). Germline V gene data show CDR1 as SGDLS and CDR2 as YYNGEE. This CDR3 is built from 16 residues. The V and J ends lost 0 bases and 5 bases respectively, with 14 bases between them. Here the CDR3 reads CASSVVTPGGTGELFF. CDR3 bases: TGTGCCAGCAGCGTAGTTACGCCTGGGGGGACCGGGGAGCTGTTTTTT.

The chain combines TRBV5-1 with TRBJ2-1; the D call may be TRBD1 or TRBD2 (5 bases each). Germline V gives CDR1 SGHRS, CDR2 YFSETQ. This CDR3 is 14 amino acids long. V lost 0 bases and J lost 6, with 10 bases in between. This CDR3 reads CASSLGGTVNEQFF. The CDR3 DNA reads TGCGCCAGCAGCTTGGGGGGGACGGTCAATGAGCAGTTCTTC.

V gene TRBV14 combines with J gene TRBJ2-7; 7 nucleotides agree with TRBD1. CDR1 and CDR2 from the germline V gene are SGHDN and FVKESK. CDR3 length equals 16 residues. J was trimmed by 2 bases and V by 6 bases; bases with no gene match: 13. CDR3 nucleotides: TGTGCCAGCAGTCCTGGGCCGTGGGACAGTGCCTACGAGCAGTACTTC. Protein: CASSPGPWDSAYEQYF.

The chain carries TRBV7-9 and TRBJ1-1; D is ambiguous. Germline V gene data show CDR1 as SEHNR and CDR2 as FQNEAQ (reference sequence). The CDR3 contains 15 residues. The V end was cut by 1 base, the J end by 3 bases, with 12 bases between. The CDR3 DNA sequence: TGTGCCAGCAGCTTAGGGAATGCGATGGACACTGAAGCTTTCTTT. Its protein is CASSLGNAMDTEAFF.

The genes are TRBV5-1 and TRBJ1-5, with TRBD1 matching over 7 bases. Per germline, CDR1 SGHRS and CDR2 YFSETQ. V shed 1 base and J 0 bases; nucleotides not matched to a gene: 1. The CDR3 runs 15 residues. The CDR3 sequence: CASSLTGVSNQPQHF. CDR3 nucleotide sequence: TGCGCCAGCAGCTTGACAGGGGTTAGCAATCAGCCCCAGCATTTT. Drawing the rest from reference TRBV5-1 and TRBJ1-5, the complete variable domain is KAGVTQTPRYLIKTRGQQVTLSCSPISGHRSVSWYQQTPGQGLQFLFEYFSETQRNKGNFPGRFSGRQFSNSRSEMNVSTLELGDSALYLCASSLTGVSNQPQHFGDGTRLSIL.

This chain connects TRBV11-3 to TRBJ2-3, with no clear D. Between the trimmed V and J ends, which lost 3 bases and 2 bases, there was a span of 6 bases. Germline assignment: CDR1 SGHNT and CDR2 YENEEA. The CDR3 has 13 amino acids. CDR3 in DNA: TGTGCCAGCAGCTTTTCCCACACAGATACGCAGTATTTT. It translates to CASSFSHTDTQYF.

The chain is built from TRBV2 and TRBJ1-1, with D possibly TRBD1 on 5 matching bases. Germline loops: CDR1 SNHLY, CDR2 FYNNEI. V gave up 4 bases and J gave up 5 bases, with 14 bases separating them. The CDR3 runs to 14 residues. In DNA, the CDR3 is TGTGCCAGCAGTGGGGCGGGGGGTAGGACTGAAGCTTTCTTT. This codes for CASSGAGGRTEAFF.

This chain joins TRBV7-8 and TRBJ1-1; TRBD1 might be the D (5 bases). CDR1 is SGHVS, CDR2 FQNEAQ, per germline. This CDR3 spans 14 amino acids. V was trimmed by 1 base and J by 6 bases, leaving 12 bases between them. The CDR3 DNA reads as TGTGCCAGCAGCTTAGGTGGGACCCTGGCTGAAGCTTTCTTT. It yields the protein CASSLGGTLAEAFF.

V usage is TRBV7-8 and J usage is TRBJ2-3, with 8 bases matching TRBD2. This CDR3 contains 15 residues. The V segment lost 5 bases and the J segment 3 bases; nucleotides outside the gene matches: 7. Germline values: CDR1 SGHVS, CDR2 FQNEAQ. CDR3 DNA: TGTGCCAGCAGCCGCAGGAGCGGGAGAACAGATACGCAGTATTTT. Translating it yields CASSRRSGRTDTQYF.

This sequence joins TRBV4-3 and TRBJ1-2, with D uncertain. The CDR3 spans 14 residues. Germline V gene lookup returns CDR1 LGHNA and CDR2 YSLEER. Trimming removed 0 bases at V and 7 bases at J, with 12 bases between. In DNA, the CDR3 is TGCGCCAGCAGCCAAGATTATTCCGGGGTTGGCTACACCTTC. Its translation: CASSQDYSGVGYTF.

The V gene is TRBV19, the J gene TRBJ1-1, with 8 bases identical to TRBD1. The CDR3 has 14 amino acids. V was clipped by 4 bases and J by 6 bases; unmatched bases: 7. Germline CDR1 and CDR2: LNHDA and SQIVND (reference sequence). CDR3 DNA: TGTGCCAGTAGTACTTCGACAGGGGCACCTGAAGCTTTCTTT. It encodes CASSTSTGAPEAFF.

The J gene is TRBJ2-5, the V gene TRBV5-4; D is unresolved. Looked up from germline, CDR1 is SGHNT and CDR2 is YYREEE (reference sequence). The germline V and J ends were trimmed by 5 bases and 0 bases, with 11 bases remaining between them. This CDR3 spans 14 amino acids. The CDR3 reads CASRLGENQETQYF. The CDR3 DNA follows: TGTGCCAGCAGACTGGGTGAGAACCAAGAGACCCAGTACTTC.